A selection of T cell receptor beta chains follows, all from one sample in a study of OX40 agonist ivuxolimab in advanced cancers. The protocol was immunoSEQ multiplex PCR, while the TCRdb copy is restricted to in-frame clones and leaves out a portion. The sample comprises under 75,000 clones, 80% to 95% of which are singletons, and 25% rests with the top ten. Sample: CD4+ or CD8+ T cells sorted from blood, taken in a trial of the OX40 agonist ivuxolimab. These receptors were taken from an adult with an advanced solid tumor such as melanoma, head and neck, liver or kidney cancer. Each CDR3 is given with its conserved first and last residue. A D gene is named only where the DNA matches it firmly. A row's size may be missing; if present it is once, few, many or a size class.

length: 15
size: -
V: TRBV29-1
D: TRBD2
J: TRBJ2-5
DNA: TGCAGCGTCCGGACTAGCGGGAGGTATACGGAGACCCAGTACTTC
CDR3: CSVRTSGRYTETQYF

length: 16
size: once
V: TRBV6-1
D: -
J: TRBJ2-7
DNA: TGTGCCAGCAGTGAAGAGAGGGCCGGGAGCTCCTACGAGCAGTACTTC
CDR3: CASSEERAGSSYEQYF

length: 14
size: -
V: TRBV28
D: -
J: TRBJ2-6
DNA: TGTGCCAGCAGTACCGCCTCTGGGGCCAACGTCCTGACTTTC
CDR3: CASSTASGANVLTF

length: 14
size: -
V: TRBV28
D: -
J: TRBJ2-5
DNA: TGTGCCAGCAGCCAGGGACCGAAGCGAGGGACCCAGTACTTC
CDR3: CASSQGPKRGTQYF

length: 14
size: -
V: TRBV6-5
D: -
J: TRBJ1-1
DNA: TGTGCCAGCAGTTACTACCCGGGGAACACTGAAGCTTTCTTT
CDR3: CASSYYPGNTEAFF

length: 15
size: -
V: TRBV19
D: -
J: TRBJ1-1
DNA: TGTGCCAGTAGGGTGAGGCAGGATCGGAACACTGAAGCTTTCTTT
CDR3: CASRVRQDRNTEAFF

length: 13
size: -
V: TRBV7-9
D: -
J: TRBJ2-7
DNA: TGTGCCAGCAGCTTTCCGGGAAACTACGAGCAGTACTTC
CDR3: CASSFPGNYEQYF

length: 13
size: -
V: TRBV28
D: TRBD1
J: TRBJ1-2
DNA: TGTGCCAGCCACGGGACAGGGGGCTATGGCTACACCTTC
CDR3: CASHGTGGYGYTF

length: 14
size: -
V: TRBV5-1
D: -
J: TRBJ2-5
DNA: TGCGCCAGCAGCTTGAGGTTCCCCCAAGAGACCCAGTACTTC
CDR3: CASSLRFPQETQYF

length: 11
size: few
V: TRBV9
D: -
J: TRBJ1-2
DNA: TGTGCCAGCACAGGAACCTATGGCTACACCTTC
CDR3: CASTGTYGYTF

length: 12
size: -
V: TRBV28
D: -
J: TRBJ2-1
DNA: TGTGCCAGCAGCCCGGGACCCAATGAGCAGTTCTTC
CDR3: CASSPGPNEQFF

length: 12
size: -
V: TRBV7-9
D: -
J: TRBJ2-7
DNA: TGTGCCAGCAGCTTAGATGGGTCCGAGCAGTACTTC
CDR3: CASSLDGSEQYF

length: 18
size: -
V: TRBV27
D: -
J: TRBJ2-7
DNA: TGTGCCAGCAGTTTAGCCAGGACTTCCGAGGGGAGCTCCTACGAGCAGTACTTC
CDR3: CASSLARTSEGSSYEQYF

length: 15
size: -
V: TRBV4-1
D: -
J: TRBJ1-1
DNA: TGCGCCAGCAGCCAAGTACTGACAGGGAACACTGAAGCTTTCTTT
CDR3: CASSQVLTGNTEAFF

length: 12
size: -
V: TRBV9
D: TRBD1
J: TRBJ2-3
DNA: TGTGCCAGCAGCGCCAGGGGGGATACGCAGTATTTT
CDR3: CASSARGDTQYF

length: 11
size: -
V: TRBV28
D: -
J: TRBJ2-2
DNA: TGTGCCAGCATGGTAGCCGGGGAGCTGTTTTTT
CDR3: CASMVAGELFF

length: 15
size: -
V: TRBV6-6
D: TRBD1
J: TRBJ1-5
DNA: TGTGCCAGCAGTTACAACAGGGGTGGGGATCAGCCCCAGCATTTT
CDR3: CASSYNRGGDQPQHF

length: 14
size: -
V: TRBV29-1
D: -
J: TRBJ1-2
DNA: TGCAGCGTCGCCCCGGGACGGACGAACTATGGCTACACCTTC
CDR3: CSVAPGRTNYGYTF

length: 14
size: -
V: TRBV9
D: -
J: TRBJ2-7
DNA: TGTGCCAGCAGCGTAGAACCTAGCCAGTACGAGCAGTACTTC
CDR3: CASSVEPSQYEQYF

length: 13
size: -
V: TRBV9
D: TRBD2
J: TRBJ2-2
DNA: TGTGCCAGCAGCGCGGGGGGCACCGGGGAGCTGTTTTTT
CDR3: CASSAGGTGELFF

length: 13
size: once
V: TRBV27
D: -
J: TRBJ1-5
DNA: TGTGCCAGCAGTCCGTCCGGTGTTCAGCCCCAGCATTTT
CDR3: CASSPSGVQPQHF

length: 16
size: -
V: TRBV6-7
D: TRBD1
J: TRBJ1-5
DNA: TGTGCCAGCAGTGAAGAGGTCGGACAGGGTGGCGAGCCCCAGCATTTT
CDR3: CASSEEVGQGGEPQHF

length: 16
size: once
V: TRBV30
D: -
J: TRBJ1-4
DNA: TGTGCCTGGAGTCTACTTAGGGGGGAGGCTAATGAAAAACTGTTTTTT
CDR3: CAWSLLRGEANEKLFF

length: 13
size: -
V: TRBV19
D: -
J: TRBJ2-1
DNA: TGTGCCAGTACCACTGGGATCTACAATGAGCAGTTCTTC
CDR3: CASTTGIYNEQFF

length: 13
size: -
V: TRBV5-6
D: -
J: TRBJ2-5
DNA: TGTGCCAGCAGCTTGGACGGCCAAGAGACCCAGTACTTC
CDR3: CASSLDGQETQYF

length: 15
size: -
V: TRBV5-6
D: -
J: TRBJ2-3
DNA: TGTGCCAGCAGCTGGTCTGTGAGTGGCACAGATACGCAGTATTTT
CDR3: CASSWSVSGTDTQYF

length: 13
size: -
V: TRBV11-2
D: -
J: TRBJ2-1
DNA: TGTGCCAGCAGCCGGACGGGGGAAGCTGAGCAGTTCTTC
CDR3: CASSRTGEAEQFF

length: 15
size: -
V: TRBV27
D: TRBD2
J: TRBJ2-3
DNA: TGTGCCAGCAGTCCTCGACTAGCGAGCACAGATACGCAGTATTTT
CDR3: CASSPRLASTDTQYF

length: 15
size: -
V: TRBV7-6
D: TRBD1
J: TRBJ2-7
DNA: TGTGCCAGCAGTCTCCGGGACAGGGCTTTCTACGAGCAGTACTTC
CDR3: CASSLRDRAFYEQYF

length: 14
size: -
V: TRBV6-5
D: -
J: TRBJ2-5
DNA: TGTGCCAGCAGTTACAGGCAGGGTAAAGAGACCCAGTACTTC
CDR3: CASSYRQGKETQYF

length: 15
size: -
V: TRBV30
D: -
J: TRBJ2-7
DNA: TGTGCCTGGAGTGTACCCCGCGGCGTATCCTACGAGCAGTACTTC
CDR3: CAWSVPRGVSYEQYF

length: 15
size: -
V: TRBV5-1
D: -
J: TRBJ1-6
DNA: TGCGCCAGCAGCTTGGAGGGGGGCACTGGGTCACCCCTCCACTTT
CDR3: CASSLEGGTGSPLHF

length: 15
size: -
V: TRBV6-5
D: -
J: TRBJ2-1
DNA: TGTGCCAGCAGTTCGCACAGGGAGGGTTGGAATGAGCAGTTCTTC
CDR3: CASSSHREGWNEQFF

length: 15
size: -
V: TRBV27
D: TRBD1
J: TRBJ1-1
DNA: TGTGCCAGCAGTAGGCTTACAGGGGGTGGCACTGAAGCTTTCTTT
CDR3: CASSRLTGGGTEAFF

length: 14
size: -
V: TRBV27
D: -
J: TRBJ1-5
DNA: TGTGCCAGCAGTTTGGGGCAGCTCAATCAGCCCCAGCATTTT
CDR3: CASSLGQLNQPQHF

length: 16
size: -
V: TRBV6-6
D: TRBD2
J: TRBJ2-3
DNA: TGTGCCAGCAGTTACAGCCTAGCGGGAGTGGCAGATACGCAGTATTTT
CDR3: CASSYSLAGVADTQYF

length: 12
size: -
V: TRBV6-1
D: -
J: TRBJ2-5
DNA: TGTGCCAGCAGTCCGGTAGGGGAGACCCAGTACTTC
CDR3: CASSPVGETQYF

length: 15
size: once
V: TRBV4-1
D: -
J: TRBJ1-3
DNA: TGCGCCAGCAGCCAAGGTTGGGCGGATGGAAACACCATATATTTT
CDR3: CASSQGWADGNTIYF

length: 16
size: -
V: TRBV11-2
D: -
J: TRBJ2-1
DNA: TGTGCCAGCAGCCCCACGAGGGCGACTTCTTACAATGAGCAGTTCTTC
CDR3: CASSPTRATSYNEQFF

length: 14
size: -
V: TRBV4-1
D: TRBD1
J: TRBJ1-4
DNA: TGCGCCAGCAGCCCGAAGGGGGCAGGGGAAAAACTGTTTTTT
CDR3: CASSPKGAGEKLFF

length: 15
size: -
V: TRBV16
D: TRBD1
J: TRBJ2-7
DNA: TGTGCCAGCAGCCAATCGGGGACAGCCTTCTACGAGCAGTACTTC
CDR3: CASSQSGTAFYEQYF

length: 13
size: once
V: TRBV11-1
D: -
J: TRBJ1-1
DNA: TGTGCCAGCAGCTTGGGACGAAACACTGAAGCTTTCTTT
CDR3: CASSLGRNTEAFF

length: 12
size: -
V: TRBV29-1
D: TRBD1
J: TRBJ1-2
DNA: TGCAGCGTTGGAGAGACAGGGACTGGCTACACCTTC
CDR3: CSVGETGTGYTF

length: 11
size: -
V: TRBV6-1
D: -
J: TRBJ2-1
DNA: TGTGCCAGCAGCGATTGGAATGAGCAGTTCTTC
CDR3: CASSDWNEQFF

length: 14
size: -
V: TRBV30
D: TRBD2
J: TRBJ2-7
DNA: TGTGCCTGGTCGGGCGGGACTACTGCCTACGAGCAGTACTTC
CDR3: CAWSGGTTAYEQYF

length: 16
size: -
V: TRBV6-6
D: TRBD2
J: TRBJ2-7
DNA: TGTGCCAGCAGTTATTACCGGACTAGCGGTGCCTACGAGCAGTACTTC
CDR3: CASSYYRTSGAYEQYF

length: 15
size: -
V: TRBV7-6
D: -
J: TRBJ1-5
DNA: TGTGCCAGCAGCTTAGGCCCGGGCGGCAATCAGCCCCAGCATTTT
CDR3: CASSLGPGGNQPQHF

length: 14
size: -
V: TRBV6-5
D: -
J: TRBJ2-2
DNA: TGTGCCAGCAGTTACTCGAGACAGCACGGGGAGCTGTTTTTT
CDR3: CASSYSRQHGELFF

length: 13
size: -
V: TRBV7-9
D: TRBD1
J: TRBJ1-4
DNA: TGTGCCAGCCTCGGCCCAGGGGGACGAAAACTGTTTTTT
CDR3: CASLGPGGRKLFF

length: 14
size: -
V: TRBV11-2
D: TRBD1
J: TRBJ2-7
DNA: TGTGCCAGCAGCCCTGGACAGGGCCCCTACGAGCAGTACTTC
CDR3: CASSPGQGPYEQYF

length: 13
size: -
V: TRBV6-5
D: -
J: TRBJ2-7
DNA: TGTGCCAGCAGCTCTGGGGGGGGGCGACGAGCATACTTC
CDR3: CASSSGGGRRAYF

length: 12
size: -
V: TRBV29-1
D: -
J: TRBJ2-2
DNA: TGCAGCGTTGTGGGAGACACCGGGGAGCTGTTTTTT
CDR3: CSVVGDTGELFF

length: 14
size: -
V: TRBV27
D: -
J: TRBJ2-7
DNA: TGTGCCAGCAGTTTTCACGACAGCTCCTACGAGCAGTACTTC
CDR3: CASSFHDSSYEQYF

length: 14
size: once
V: TRBV10-1
D: -
J: TRBJ2-7
DNA: TGCGCCAGCAGTGAGGTATTGGACTCCTACGAGCAGTACTTC
CDR3: CASSEVLDSYEQYF